Below are 7 T cell receptor beta chains sequenced from a single sample in a study of T-cell reconstitution after alpha-beta-depleted transplantation in children. Unique molecular identifiers were incorporated during preparation of the TCRbeta library. A single record per CDR3 protein comes from TCRdb applying MiXCR to the PCR reads. The table shows 450,000 to 600,000 distinct CDR3 sequences, with about 18% occurring only once. Here the sequenced sample was PBMCs from the stem cell graft donor, taken from the stem cell graft. The receptors derive from a human donor who donated a stem cell graft to a child with acute lymphoblastic leukemia.

The chain recombines TRBV10-1 with TRBJ2-2; tentatively, D is TRBD1 (6 bases). V gave up 6 bases and J gave up 5 bases, with 10 bases separating them. CDR1 WNHNN and CDR2 SYGVQD come from the germline V gene (reference sequence). There are 13 residues in the CDR3. CDR3 sequence (DNA): TGCGCCAGCAGGTGGACAGCTACCGGGGAGCTGTTTTTT. Translating it yields CASRWTATGELFF.

The gene calls are TRBV19 and TRBJ2-6; D is possibly TRBD1 (6 bases). The CDR3 consists of 15 residues. Trimming left V 8 bases short and J 0 bases short, with 11 bases between. Germline assignment: CDR1 LNHDA and CDR2 SQIVND (reference sequence). The CDR3 sequence: CASGTPISGANVLTF. The CDR3 DNA reads TGTGCCAGTGGGACACCAATCTCTGGGGCCAACGTCCTGACTTTC.

This clonotype was seen many times. This chain uses TRBV27 with TRBJ2-7, with TRBD2 matching over 12 bases. The trim removed 8 bases at V and 2 bases at J, leaving 7 bases unmatched. Germline-derived CDR1 and CDR2 are MNHEY and SMNVEV (reference sequence). CDR3 length: 15 amino acids. CDR3 bases: TGTGCCAGCGGAGGACTAGCGGGACGAACCTACGAGCAGTACTTC. It encodes CASGGLAGRTYEQYF.

In this sample, this clonotype turned up a few times. The V gene is TRBV27, the J gene TRBJ2-2; tentatively, D is TRBD2 (5 bases). CDR3 length: 15 residues. CDR1 and CDR2 (germline): MNHEY, SMNVEV (reference sequence). The V gene lost 5 bases and the J gene lost 3 bases, with 13 bases spanning the gap. In DNA, the CDR3 is TGTGCCAGCAGTCGCGGGTCTGGCTACACCGGGGAGCTGTTTTTT. It codes for CASSRGSGYTGELFF.

This chain links TRBV5-1 with TRBJ1-1; 7 bases map to TRBD1. The length of the CDR3 is 14 residues. V lost 4 bases and J lost 0; bases outside the gene matches: 3. Germline V CDR1 and CDR2: SGHRS, YFSETQ. The CDR3 loop is CASSGDSLNTEAFF. The DNA of the CDR3 is TGCGCCAGCAGCGGGGACAGCTTGAACACTGAAGCTTTCTTT.

The chain carries TRBV27 and TRBJ1-5, with 9 bases fitting TRBD1. Germline V gene data show CDR1 as MNHEY and CDR2 as SMNVEV (reference sequence). J gave up 6 bases and V 6 bases, and 12 bases lay outside the gene matches. The CDR3 is 16 residues long. The CDR3 DNA reads as TGTGCCAGCAGCTACACCGGGACAGGGAGACTTCAGCCCCAGCATTTT. Translating gives CASSYTGTGRLQPQHF.

This clonotype was recorded a few times. This rearrangement joins TRBV29-1 to TRBJ2-1, with D maybe TRBD2 (6 bases). Per the germline V gene, CDR1 is SQVTM and CDR2 is ANQGSEA. The CDR3 sequence is 16 residues long. V lost 7 bases, J lost 6 bases, and 25 bases lay in between. Here the CDR3 reads CSASGGRHQVGNEQFF. Here the CDR3 DNA reads TGCAGCGCGTCCGGGGGAAGACATCAAGTAGGCAATGAGCAGTTCTTC.